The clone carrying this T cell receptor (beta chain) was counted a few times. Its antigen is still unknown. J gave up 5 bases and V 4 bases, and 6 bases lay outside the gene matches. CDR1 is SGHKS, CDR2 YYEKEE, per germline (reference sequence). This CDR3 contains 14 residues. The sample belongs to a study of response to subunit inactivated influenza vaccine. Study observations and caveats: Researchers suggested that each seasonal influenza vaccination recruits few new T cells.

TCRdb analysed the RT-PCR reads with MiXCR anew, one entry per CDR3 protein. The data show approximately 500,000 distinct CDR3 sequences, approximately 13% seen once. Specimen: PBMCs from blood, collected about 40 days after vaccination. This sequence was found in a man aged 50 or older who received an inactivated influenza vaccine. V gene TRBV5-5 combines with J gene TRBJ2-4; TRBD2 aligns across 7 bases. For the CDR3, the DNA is TGTGCCAGCAGCGTCGGCGGGAGCGAAAACATTCAGTACTTC. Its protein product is CASSVGGSENIQYF.